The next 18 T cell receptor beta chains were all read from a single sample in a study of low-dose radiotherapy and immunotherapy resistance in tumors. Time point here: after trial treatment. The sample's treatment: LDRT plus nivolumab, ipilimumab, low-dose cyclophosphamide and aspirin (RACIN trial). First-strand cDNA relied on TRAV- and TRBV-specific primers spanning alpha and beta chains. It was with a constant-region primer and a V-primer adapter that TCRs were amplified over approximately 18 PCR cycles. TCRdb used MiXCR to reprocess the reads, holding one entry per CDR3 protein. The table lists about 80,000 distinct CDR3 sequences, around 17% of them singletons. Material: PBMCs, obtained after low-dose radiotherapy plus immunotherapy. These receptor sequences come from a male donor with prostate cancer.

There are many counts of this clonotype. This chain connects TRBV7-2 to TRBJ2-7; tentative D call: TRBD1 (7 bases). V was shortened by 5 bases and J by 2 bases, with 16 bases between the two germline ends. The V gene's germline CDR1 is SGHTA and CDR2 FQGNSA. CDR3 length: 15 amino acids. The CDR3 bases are TGTGCCAGCAGCCGGGGGACAGTCCCTACCTACGAGCAGTACTTC. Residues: CASSRGTVPTYEQYF.

CDR3 amino acids: CAITDGLAGGLYF. The CDR3 DNA follows: TGTGCCATCACCGATGGACTAGCGGGAGGTCTGTACTTC. This chain uses TRBV10-3 with TRBJ2-7; 14 nucleotides line up with TRBD2. Germline loops: CDR1 ENHRY, CDR2 SYGVKD. This CDR3 spans 13 amino acids. After removal of 7 bases from V and 12 bases from J, the junction contained 8 bases not matched to a gene.

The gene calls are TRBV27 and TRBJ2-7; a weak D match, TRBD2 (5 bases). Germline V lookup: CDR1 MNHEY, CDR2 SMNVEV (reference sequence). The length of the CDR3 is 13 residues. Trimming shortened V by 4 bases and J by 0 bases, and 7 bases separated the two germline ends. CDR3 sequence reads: CASSSGVSYEQYF. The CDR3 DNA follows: TGTGCCAGCAGTTCCGGGGTCTCCTACGAGCAGTACTTC.

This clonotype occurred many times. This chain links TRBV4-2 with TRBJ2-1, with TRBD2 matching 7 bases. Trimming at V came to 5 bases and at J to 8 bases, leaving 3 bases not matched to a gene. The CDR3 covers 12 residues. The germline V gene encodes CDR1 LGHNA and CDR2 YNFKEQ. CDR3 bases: TGTGCCAGCAGCGCCCGGGGGGATGAGCAGTTCTTC. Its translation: CASSARGDEQFF.

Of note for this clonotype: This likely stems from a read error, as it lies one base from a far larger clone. The CDR3 region has the DNA TGTGCCACCGCGGGACAGCGGTTAAGAAATGAGCAGTTCTTC. It is translated as CATAGQRLRNEQFF. The gene calls are TRBV10-3 and TRBJ2-1; D is possibly TRBD1 (7 bases). Trimming shortened V by 10 bases and J by 7 bases, and 20 bases separated the two germline ends. This CDR3 is 14 amino acids long. Germline CDR1 and CDR2: ENHRY and SYGVKD.

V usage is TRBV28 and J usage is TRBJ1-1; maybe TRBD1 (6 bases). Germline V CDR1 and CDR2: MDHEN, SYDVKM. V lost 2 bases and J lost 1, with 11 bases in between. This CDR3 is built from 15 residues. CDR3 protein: CASSLGTMANTEAFF. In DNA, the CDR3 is TGTGCCAGCAGTTTAGGGACAATGGCGAACACTGAAGCTTTCTTT.

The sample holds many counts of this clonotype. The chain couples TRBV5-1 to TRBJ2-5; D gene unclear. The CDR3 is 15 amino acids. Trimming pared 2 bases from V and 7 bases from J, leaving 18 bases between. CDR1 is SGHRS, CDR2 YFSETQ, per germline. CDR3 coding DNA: TGCGCCAGCAGCTTAGACGGCCTCACCCCGGGGACCCAGTACTTC. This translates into CASSLDGLTPGTQYF.

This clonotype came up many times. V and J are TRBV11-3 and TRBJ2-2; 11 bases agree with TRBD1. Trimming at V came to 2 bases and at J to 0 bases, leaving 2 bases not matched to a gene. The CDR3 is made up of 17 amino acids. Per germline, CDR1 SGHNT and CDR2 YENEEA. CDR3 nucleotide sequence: TGTGCCAGCAGCTTAATGGGACAGGGGGCGAACACCGGGGAGCTGTTTTTT. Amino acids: CASSLMGQGANTGELFF.

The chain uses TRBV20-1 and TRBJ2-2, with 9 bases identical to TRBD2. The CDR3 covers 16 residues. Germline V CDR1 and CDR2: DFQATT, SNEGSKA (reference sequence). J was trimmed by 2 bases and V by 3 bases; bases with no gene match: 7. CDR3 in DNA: TGCAGTGCTAGGACGATAGCGGGAGCCAACACCGGGGAGCTGTTTTTT. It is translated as CSARTIAGANTGELFF.

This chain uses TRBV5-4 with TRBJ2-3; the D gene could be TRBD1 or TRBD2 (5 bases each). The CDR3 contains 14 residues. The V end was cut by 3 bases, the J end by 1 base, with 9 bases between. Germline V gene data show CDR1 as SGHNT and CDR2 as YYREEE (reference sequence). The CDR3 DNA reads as TGTGCCAGCAGCTGGATGGGGGGCACAGATACGCAGTATTTT. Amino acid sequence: CASSWMGGTDTQYF.

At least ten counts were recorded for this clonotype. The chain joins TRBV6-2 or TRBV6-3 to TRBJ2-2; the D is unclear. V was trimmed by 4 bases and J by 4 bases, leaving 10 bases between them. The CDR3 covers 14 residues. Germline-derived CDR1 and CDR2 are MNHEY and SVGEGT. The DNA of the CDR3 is TGTGCCAGCAGTTTTGGATGGCGCACCGGGGAGCTGTTTTTT. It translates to CASSFGWRTGELFF.

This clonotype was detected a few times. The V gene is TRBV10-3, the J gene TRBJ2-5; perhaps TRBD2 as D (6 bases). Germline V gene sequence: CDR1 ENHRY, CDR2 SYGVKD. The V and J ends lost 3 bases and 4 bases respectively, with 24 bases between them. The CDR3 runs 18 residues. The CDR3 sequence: CAISEGLPGSRIGETQYF. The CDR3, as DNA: TGTGCCATCAGTGAAGGGCTACCCGGGAGTCGGATAGGAGAGACCCAGTACTTC.

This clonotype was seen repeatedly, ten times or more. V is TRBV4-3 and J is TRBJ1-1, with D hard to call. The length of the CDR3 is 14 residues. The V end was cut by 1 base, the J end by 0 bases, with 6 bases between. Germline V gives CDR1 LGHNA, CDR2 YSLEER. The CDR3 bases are TGCGCCAGCAGCCAAGGGCCGGTGAACACTGAAGCTTTCTTT. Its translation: CASSQGPVNTEAFF.

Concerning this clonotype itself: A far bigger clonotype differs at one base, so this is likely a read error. CDR3 residues: CATSDPQGVRTVTQYF. The CDR3 DNA reads as TGTGCCACCAGTGACCCCCAGGGGGTACGCACAGTTACGCAGTATTTT. J is TRBJ2-3 and V is TRBV27, with 7 bases matching TRBD1. The CDR3 covers 16 residues. CDR1 is MNHEY, CDR2 SMNVEV, per germline (reference sequence).

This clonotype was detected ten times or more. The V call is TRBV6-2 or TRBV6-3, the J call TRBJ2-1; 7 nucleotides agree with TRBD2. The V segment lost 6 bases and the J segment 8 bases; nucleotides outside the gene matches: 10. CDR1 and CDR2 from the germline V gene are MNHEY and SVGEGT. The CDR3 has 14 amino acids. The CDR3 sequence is CASSLLREYDEQFF. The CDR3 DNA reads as TGTGCCAGCAGCCTCCTGCGGGAGTACGATGAGCAGTTCTTC.

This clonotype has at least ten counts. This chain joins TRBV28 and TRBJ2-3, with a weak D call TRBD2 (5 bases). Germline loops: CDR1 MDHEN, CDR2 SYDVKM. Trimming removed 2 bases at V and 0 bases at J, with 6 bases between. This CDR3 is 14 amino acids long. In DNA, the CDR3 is TGTGCCAGCAGTTTAATAGCGAGCACAGATACGCAGTATTTT. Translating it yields CASSLIASTDTQYF.

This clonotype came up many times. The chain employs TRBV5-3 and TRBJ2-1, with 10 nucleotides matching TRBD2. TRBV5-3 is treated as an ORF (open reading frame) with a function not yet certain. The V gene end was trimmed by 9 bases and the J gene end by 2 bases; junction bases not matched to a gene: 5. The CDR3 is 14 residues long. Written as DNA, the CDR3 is TGTGCCACCCGACTAGCGGGTGCCTACAATGAGCAGTTCTTC. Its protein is CATRLAGAYNEQFF.

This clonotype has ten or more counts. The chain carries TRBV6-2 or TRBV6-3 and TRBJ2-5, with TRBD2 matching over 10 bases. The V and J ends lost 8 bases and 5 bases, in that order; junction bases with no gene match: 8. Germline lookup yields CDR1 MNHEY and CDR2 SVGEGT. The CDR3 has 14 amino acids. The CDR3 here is CASRPSGSMETQYF. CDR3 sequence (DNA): TGTGCCAGCCGCCCTAGCGGGAGTATGGAGACCCAGTACTTC.